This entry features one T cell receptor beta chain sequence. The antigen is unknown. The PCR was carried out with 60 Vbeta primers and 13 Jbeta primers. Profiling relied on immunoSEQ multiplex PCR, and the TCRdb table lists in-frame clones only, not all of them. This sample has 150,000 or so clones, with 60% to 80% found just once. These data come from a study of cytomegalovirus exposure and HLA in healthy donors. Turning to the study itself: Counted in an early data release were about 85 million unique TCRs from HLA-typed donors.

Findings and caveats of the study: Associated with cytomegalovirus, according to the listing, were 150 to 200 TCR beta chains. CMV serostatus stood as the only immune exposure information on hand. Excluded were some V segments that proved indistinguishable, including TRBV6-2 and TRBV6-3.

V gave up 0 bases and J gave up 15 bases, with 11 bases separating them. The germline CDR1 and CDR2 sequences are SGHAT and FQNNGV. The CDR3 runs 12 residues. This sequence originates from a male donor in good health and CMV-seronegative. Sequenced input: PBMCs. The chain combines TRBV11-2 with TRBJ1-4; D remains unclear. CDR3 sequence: CASSLEGSGMFF. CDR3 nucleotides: TGTGCCAGCAGCTTAGAGGGCTCCGGAATGTTTTTT.